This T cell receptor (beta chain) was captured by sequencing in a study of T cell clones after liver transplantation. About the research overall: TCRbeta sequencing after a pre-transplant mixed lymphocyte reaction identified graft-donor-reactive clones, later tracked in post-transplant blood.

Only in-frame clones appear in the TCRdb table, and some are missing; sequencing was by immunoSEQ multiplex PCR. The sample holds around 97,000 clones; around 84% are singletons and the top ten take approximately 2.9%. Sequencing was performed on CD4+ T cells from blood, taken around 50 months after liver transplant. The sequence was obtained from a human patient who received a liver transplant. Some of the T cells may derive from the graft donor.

CDR3 residues: CASRRSRGPDNEQFF. The CDR3 nucleotides read TGTGCCAGCAGGAGAAGTAGGGGGCCGGACAATGAGCAGTTCTTC. This sequence joins TRBV6-1 and TRBJ2-1, with 7 positions matching TRBD1. The CDR3 contains 15 residues. V shed 6 bases and J 5 bases; nucleotides not matched to a gene: 10. The V gene's germline CDR1 is MNHNS and CDR2 SASEGT.